This TCR beta chain stems from a study of blood T cell repertoires in COVID-19. Clones were read by immunoSEQ multiplex PCR, and TCRdb kept only the in-frame ones, dropping some. The sample includes 380,000 or so clones, 86% seen only once; the top ten take 7.1%. Trimming removed 2 bases at V and 4 bases at J, with 14 bases between. Germline V gene data show CDR1 as LGHNA and CDR2 as YSLEER. The CDR3 runs 15 residues. The source is a woman aged 55 to 70 with COVID-19, enrolled during active disease. V usage is TRBV4-3 and J usage is TRBJ1-2, with D perhaps matching TRBD1 (6 bases). The specimen sequenced was peripheral blood. The chain's CDR3 is CASSQFGLGAYGYTF. For the CDR3, the DNA is TGCGCCAGCAGCCAATTTGGATTGGGGGCCTATGGCTACACCTTC.